These 19 T cell receptor beta chains were all obtained from the same sample, sequenced in a study of OX40 agonist ivuxolimab in advanced cancers. The data were produced by immunoSEQ multiplex PCR, yet TCRdb's version contains in-frame clones alone and is incomplete. The sample carries roughly 76,000 clones, around 83% recorded once. The source material was CD4+ or CD8+ T cells sorted from blood, sampled in a trial of the OX40 agonist ivuxolimab. The source of these receptors is an adult with an advanced solid tumor such as melanoma, head and neck, liver or kidney cancer.

The chain has TRBV9 and TRBJ2-1; no reliable D call. From germline, CDR1 is SGDLS and CDR2 YYNGEE. The CDR3 totals 15 residues. With 2 bases removed from V and 5 bases from J, the gap between germline ends came to 14 bases. The CDR3 DNA sequence: TGTGCCAGCAGCGTCCAAGGGAAGGCAGACAATGAGCAGTTCTTC. This gives the protein CASSVQGKADNEQFF. Full variable domain (outside the CDR3, taken from reference TRBV9 and TRBJ2-1): DSGVTQTPKHLITATGQRVTLRCSPRSGDLSVYWYQQSLDQGLQFLIQYYNGEERAKGNILERFSAQQFPDLHSELNLSSLELGDSALYFCASSVQGKADNEQFFGPGTRLTVL.

As to this clone: Germline and junction disagree at one end, which may indicate a read error. The J gene is TRBJ1-3, the V gene TRBV6-5; no definite D call. The CDR3 is 15 amino acids. Germline V gene data show CDR1 as MNHEY and CDR2 as SVGAGI. Written as DNA, the CDR3 is TGTGTCAGCAGTTACTCACCCGACTCTGGAAACACCATATATTTT. This codes for CVSSYSPDSGNTIYF.

The CDR3 DNA sequence: TGTGCCAGCAGTCCCCCAGGGACAGGGGATGAAAAACTGTTTTTT. This sequence encodes CASSPPGTGDEKLFF. The rearrangement uses TRBV6-5 and TRBJ1-4; 10 bases line up with TRBD1. Germline V gene lookup returns CDR1 MNHEY and CDR2 SVGAGI. Trimming took 5 bases from V and 6 from J; bases not matched to a gene: 6. The CDR3 is made up of 15 amino acids.

J is TRBJ2-2 and V is TRBV7-9; maybe TRBD1 (5 bases). The CDR3 contains 17 residues. Germline assignment: CDR1 SEHNR and CDR2 FQNEAQ (reference sequence). The V end was cut by 10 bases, the J end by 2 bases, with 23 bases between. The CDR3 DNA is TGTGCCACCTATGGTGAGACAGTCAACACTAACACCGGGGAGCTGTTTTTT. It yields the protein CATYGETVNTNTGELFF.

This clone was counted between two and nine times. V gene TRBV2 combines with J gene TRBJ1-1, with TRBD1 matching over 7 bases. J gave up 2 bases and V 7 bases, and 4 bases lay outside the gene matches. The length of the CDR3 is 13 residues. The germline CDR1 and CDR2 sequences are SNHLY and FYNNEI. This CDR3 is CASTPGGNTEAFF. DNA of the CDR3: TGTGCCAGCACCCCAGGGGGAAACACTGAAGCTTTCTTT.

The V call is TRBV6-1, the J call TRBJ1-1; D ambiguous. Germline V lookup: CDR1 MNHNS, CDR2 SASEGT. The CDR3 extends over 12 amino acids. V lost 5 bases to trimming and J lost 4 bases, with 8 bases between them. Here the CDR3 DNA reads TGTGCCAGCAGTAAGGGCGGCACTGAAGCTTTCTTT. It encodes CASSKGGTEAFF.

The CDR3 nucleotides read TGTGCCAGCAGTTACGGCAGGGGCAGGGAGACCCAGTACTTC. Translated, it gives CASSYGRGRETQYF. The chain uses TRBV6-6 and TRBJ2-5, with D possibly being TRBD1 (6 bases). CDR1 and CDR2 (germline): MNHNY, SVGAGI (reference sequence). Trimming pared 2 bases from V and 5 bases from J, leaving 12 bases between. This CDR3 region has 14 residues.

J is TRBJ2-6 and V is TRBV5-1, with D maybe TRBD1 (6 bases). The CDR3 consists of 16 residues. Trimming left V 4 bases short and J 0 bases short, with 11 bases between. Germline-derived CDR1 and CDR2 are SGHRS and YFSETQ. Here the CDR3 reads CASSDGQSSGANVLTF. In nucleotides, the CDR3 is TGCGCCAGCAGCGACGGACAGAGCTCTGGGGCCAACGTCCTGACTTTC.

This clone was observed a single time. CDR3: CASSQVALGSGGSDTQYF. The DNA for the CDR3 is TGCGCCAGCAGCCAAGTTGCCCTCGGAAGCGGGGGTAGTGATACGCAGTATTTT. The chain has TRBV4-1 and TRBJ2-3, with 8 positions matching TRBD2. CDR3 length: 18 amino acids. The germline gives CDR1 MGHRA, CDR2 YSYEKL. Trimming at V came to 1 base and at J to 6 bases, leaving 15 bases not matched to a gene.

The chain combines TRBV6-6 with TRBJ1-5; D is uncertain. V lost 7 bases, J lost 4 bases, and 11 bases lay in between. The germline gives CDR1 MNHNY, CDR2 SVGAGI (reference sequence). The length of the CDR3 is 13 residues. This CDR3 is CASILRENQPQHF. DNA for the CDR3: TGTGCCAGCATTCTAAGGGAAAATCAGCCCCAGCATTTT.

The rearrangement uses TRBV10-1 and TRBJ2-3; 7 bases are shared with TRBD1. Germline V lookup: CDR1 WNHNN, CDR2 SYGVQD (reference sequence). The CDR3 is 13 amino acids. The V and J ends lost 6 bases and 2 bases, in that order; junction bases with no gene match: 2. The chain's CDR3 is CASSDRVTDTQYF. The CDR3 region has the DNA TGCGCCAGCAGCGACAGGGTCACAGATACGCAGTATTTT.

Only one count was recorded for this clone. V gene TRBV5-1 combines with J gene TRBJ2-5; the D gene is possibly TRBD1 (6 bases). The end of the DNA fits TRBJ2-7 better, so the J call may be wrong. This CDR3 has 14 amino acids. Germline V gene sequence: CDR1 SGHRS, CDR2 YFSETQ. Written as DNA, the CDR3 is TGCGCCAGCAGCTTGAAAGCAGGGGCGTACGAGCAGTACTTC. Translating it yields CASSLKAGAYEQYF.

The J gene is TRBJ1-2, the V gene TRBV27; D gene ambiguous. Germline CDR1 is MNHEY and CDR2 is SMNVEV (reference sequence). The CDR3 loop spans 13 amino acids. Trimming left V 6 bases short and J 8 bases short, with 16 bases between. CDR3 sequence: CASRADFLDGYTF. The CDR3 DNA is TGTGCCAGCAGAGCGGACTTTTTGGACGGCTACACCTTC.

This clone was seen a handful of times. The rearrangement uses TRBV18 and TRBJ2-7, with 8 bases that match TRBD1. Germline V gene data show CDR1 as KGHSH and CDR2 as LQKENI. The CDR3 runs to 12 residues. With V trimmed by 3 bases and J by 6 bases, 1 base remained unmatched. As DNA, the CDR3 is TGTGCCAGCTCACCCGACAGGGGCGAGCAGTACTTC. Encoded protein: CASSPDRGEQYF.

This chain links TRBV18 with TRBJ2-5; D uncertain. CDR1 is KGHSH, CDR2 LQKENI, per germline. The CDR3 sequence is 14 residues long. Trimming took 3 bases from V and 4 from J, leaving 12 bases between them. The DNA for the CDR3 is TGTGCCAGCTCACCGTCTGAAATACGAGAGACCCAGTACTTC. Protein: CASSPSEIRETQYF.

The chain combines TRBV29-1 with TRBJ2-3; D remains unclear. The germline V and J ends were trimmed by 1 base and 1 base, with 9 bases remaining between them. The CDR3 length is 14 residues. Germline values: CDR1 SQVTM, CDR2 ANQGSEA. The CDR3 reads CSVEGGRGTDTQYF. CDR3 in DNA: TGCAGCGTTGAAGGGGGTCGGGGCACAGATACGCAGTATTTT.

This chain links TRBV7-2 with TRBJ2-5, with D maybe TRBD1 (5 bases). The V end lost 4 bases, the J end lost 5 bases, and 14 bases lay between the germline ends. The CDR3 extends over 14 amino acids. Germline V lookup: CDR1 SGHTA, CDR2 FQGNSA. The CDR3 is CASSYQGSGETQYF. CDR3 coding DNA: TGTGCCAGCAGCTACCAGGGATCCGGCGAGACCCAGTACTTC.

CDR3 DNA sequence: TGTGCCAGCAGTGAGGGAAACAATCAGCCCCAGCATTTT. Translation gives CASSEGNNQPQHF. The J gene is TRBJ1-5, the V gene TRBV6-5; D is ambiguous. Germline values: CDR1 MNHEY, CDR2 SVGAGI. Trimming shortened V by 5 bases and J by 3 bases, and 8 bases separated the two germline ends. The CDR3 is made up of 13 amino acids.

Many counts were recorded for this clone. The rearrangement uses TRBV4-1 and TRBJ2-3; no reliable D call. Germline CDR1 MGHRA, CDR2 YSYEKL. Trimming removed 1 base at V and 5 bases at J, with 4 bases between. CDR3 length equals 12 residues. In nucleotides, the CDR3 is TGCGCCAGCAGCCAAGGGGGAGATACGCAGTATTTT. Translating it yields CASSQGGDTQYF.